This T cell receptor (beta chain) was retrieved from a study of regulatory dendritic cells for organ transplantation. Clones were sequenced by immunoSEQ multiplex PCR, and TCRdb holds only the in-frame ones, with some missing. The data hold over 25,000 clones, with roughly 80% observed a single time. This clone was counted only a few times. Its antigen is not identified. Study-wide findings and caveats: The authors noted considerable between-person heterogeneity in alloreactive memory CD8+ cells. Among resting subsets, memory CD8+ cells contained the most alloreactive clonotypes.

Trimming removed 2 bases at V and 5 bases at J, with 12 bases between. From germline, CDR1 is SNHLY and CDR2 FYNNEI. This CDR3 is 14 amino acids long. The sample consisted of naive CD4+ T cells from blood. Sample subset: CD45RA+ naive T cells. The chain combines TRBV2 with TRBJ1-2, with no clear D. The TCR originated in a human donor in good health. CDR3: CASSEKRAAYGYTF. The DNA of the CDR3 is TGTGCCAGCAGTGAAAAGCGGGCGGCTTATGGCTACACCTTC. The whole variable domain, filled in from reference TRBV2 and TRBJ1-2, reads EPEVTQTPSHQVTQMGQEVILRCVPISNHLYFYWYRQILGQKVEFLVSFYNNEISEKSEIFDDQFSVERPDGSNFTLKIRSTKLEDSAMYFCASSEKRAAYGYTFGSGTRLTVV.